Listed here are 8 T cell receptor beta chains from one sample, sequenced in a study of blood T cell repertoires in COVID-19. Profiled with immunoSEQ multiplex PCR; TCRdb holds only in-frame clones, not every one. The sample records about 300,000 clones, over 85% being singletons. Sequenced input: peripheral blood. These receptors originate from a woman aged 25 to 45 with COVID-19, enrolled during active disease.

V and J are TRBV7-2 and TRBJ1-1; 7 positions agree with TRBD1. The CDR3 has 16 amino acids. The V and J ends lost 7 bases and 0 bases, in that order; junction bases with no gene match: 11. Germline CDR1 and CDR2: SGHTA and FQGNSA. CDR3 residues: CASTGQFGWLNTEAFF. The CDR3 region has the DNA TGTGCCAGCACGGGACAGTTTGGTTGGTTGAACACTGAAGCTTTCTTT.

In this sample, this clone turned up once. CDR3 in amino acids: CASSPVPGQGNYGYTF. In nucleotides, the CDR3 is TGTGCCAGCTCACCGGTCCCGGGACAGGGAAATTATGGCTACACCTTC. This chain uses TRBV18 with TRBJ1-2, with 9 bases lining up with TRBD1. There are 16 residues in the CDR3. Germline CDR1 KGHSH, CDR2 LQKENI. The V segment lost 3 bases and the J segment 5 bases; nucleotides outside the gene matches: 10.

J is TRBJ1-5 and V is TRBV19; no reliable D call. This CDR3 has 12 amino acids. V lost 3 bases and J lost 9, with 9 bases in between. Germline values: CDR1 LNHDA, CDR2 SQIVND (reference sequence). CDR3: CASSMAARPQHF. The CDR3 coding sequence is TGTGCCAGTAGTATGGCGGCCCGGCCCCAGCATTTT.

This chain joins TRBV11-3 and TRBJ1-3, with D possibly being TRBD1 (5 bases). Trimming left V 5 bases short and J 5 bases short, with 10 bases between. The CDR3 contains 13 residues. Germline V gene data show CDR1 as SGHNT and CDR2 as YENEEA. Written as DNA, the CDR3 is TGTGCCAGCAGCACCGGACACCGAAACACCATATATTTT. This gives the protein CASSTGHRNTIYF.

For the CDR3, the DNA is TGTGCCAGCAGCTTTAGCGGGGGGGCCGGAAATACGCAGTATTTT. Translation gives CASSFSGGAGNTQYF. The V and J genes are TRBV7-8 and TRBJ2-3; 11 bases agree with TRBD2. V gave up 3 bases and J gave up 7 bases; unmatched junction bases: 6. This CDR3 comprises 15 residues. Germline CDR1 SGHVS, CDR2 FQNEAQ.

The chain has TRBV5-6 and TRBJ1-6; 8 bases agree with TRBD1. CDR1 SGHDT and CDR2 YYEEEE come from the germline V gene. The length of the CDR3 is 15 residues. With 1 base clipped from V and 9 bases from J, the junction kept 6 bases outside the gene matches. The CDR3, as DNA: TGTGCCAGCAGCTTGACAGGGGGGTCCGCTTCACCCCTCCACTTT. Translating gives CASSLTGGSASPLHF.

This clone was observed a handful of times. The chain carries TRBV6-2 or TRBV6-3 and TRBJ1-6, with TRBD1 matching 10 bases. The CDR3 is 14 residues long. From germline, CDR1 is MNHEY and CDR2 SVGEGT. V lost 6 bases, J lost 10 bases, and 6 bases stayed unmatched. The CDR3 protein is CASSAGTGVSPLHF. DNA of the CDR3: TGTGCCAGCAGCGCCGGGACAGGGGTCTCACCCCTCCACTTT.

In nucleotides, the CDR3 is TGCGCCAGCAGGCAACTCGGGGGGAGCTCCTACGAGCAGTACTTC. Protein sequence: CASRQLGGSSYEQYF. The V and J genes are TRBV4-1 and TRBJ2-7, with 7 bases fitting TRBD2. Germline lookup yields CDR1 MGHRA and CDR2 YSYEKL. CDR3 size: 15 residues. Trimming cost V 6 bases and J 0 bases; bases outside gene matches: 8.